This T cell receptor (beta chain) was recovered during a study of control samples from healthy donors and cancer patients. Some clones are missing from TCRdb's copy, which holds only in-frame ones; the method was immunoSEQ multiplex PCR. In the table there are some 120,000 clones, around 93% of which are singletons. The germline gives CDR1 LNHDA, CDR2 SQIVND (reference sequence). The CDR3 runs to 12 residues. Trimming cost V 1 base and J 2 bases, with 2 bases left between them. The source material was blood. This sequence originates from a man aged 18-30 years in good health. The J gene is TRBJ1-1, the V gene TRBV19; D gene ambiguous. The CDR3 DNA is TGTGCCAGTAGTATAGGAAACACTGAAGCTTTCTTT. This sequence encodes CASSIGNTEAFF.